This T cell receptor beta chain appears in the sequencing data of a study of T cell repertoires in cytomegalovirus infection. Overall study context: The authors relied on CMV epitopes, both recently identified HLA-C-restricted and well-studied HLA-B-restricted.

With 5 bases removed from V and 2 bases from J, the gap between germline ends came to 22 bases. CDR3 length: 18 residues. Germline V CDR1 and CDR2: MNHNS, SASEGT. Worth noting for this clonotype: What it binds is unknown.

Each CDR3 protein gets one entry after TCRdb re-called the reads with MiXCR. The sample holds some 920,000 distinct CDR3 sequences, roughly 31% seen once. Study results and caveats: HLA-C-restricted CMV clonotypes gave the most frequent clonotype in two of eight donors. Cumulative frequency (of public TCR beta family members) identified carriers of CMV plus the relevant HLA.

The clonotype comes from a human donor in good health (CMV status not recorded). Some clones in this sample may be carry-over from other donors' samples. The material was cultured CD8+ T cells from PBMCs, obtained from culture after CMV antigen stimulation. The chain uses TRBV6-1 and TRBJ2-1, with a weak D call TRBD2 (8 bases). Here the CDR3 reads CASSLREGSTGTYNEQFF. In DNA, the CDR3 is TGTGCCAGCAGTCTCCGGGAGGGTTCGACAGGGACCTACAATGAGCAGTTCTTC.